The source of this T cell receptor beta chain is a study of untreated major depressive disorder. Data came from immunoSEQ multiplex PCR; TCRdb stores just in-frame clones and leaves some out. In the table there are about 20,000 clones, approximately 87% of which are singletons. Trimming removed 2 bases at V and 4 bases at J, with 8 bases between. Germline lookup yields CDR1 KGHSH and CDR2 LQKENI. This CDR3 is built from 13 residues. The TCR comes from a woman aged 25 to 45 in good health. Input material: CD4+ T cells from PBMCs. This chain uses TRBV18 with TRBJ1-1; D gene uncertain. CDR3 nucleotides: TGTGCCAGCTCACCAGGGGAGGGCACTGAAGCTTTCTTT. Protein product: CASSPGEGTEAFF.